The rows below give T cell receptor beta chains drawn from one sample of a study of tumor and adjacent non-tumor tissue in lung cancer. TCRdb reanalysed the multiplex PCR reads using MiXCR and keeps one entry per CDR3 protein. The repertoire consists of approximately 100,000 distinct CDR3 sequences, with approximately 71% occurring once and the leading ten covering 30% to 45%. The sample was lung tumor tissue. Every receptor here comes from a woman aged 55-69 years with non-small cell lung cancer. The conserved cysteine and the conserved F or W are not part of the CDR3 here. The order of the fields is J gene, V gene, CDR3 length, CDR3 protein.

j_gene: TRBJ2-3
v_gene: TRBV11-2
len: 13
CDR3aa: ASSLRQGDTYTQY

j_gene: TRBJ2-1
v_gene: TRBV29-1
len: 13
CDR3aa: SVDTPGQGFNEQF

j_gene: TRBJ1-2
v_gene: TRBV11-3
len: 15
CDR3aa: ASSLLNAGGSIHGYT

j_gene: TRBJ1-1
v_gene: TRBV13
len: 12
CDR3aa: ASCLVGGDTEAF

j_gene: TRBJ1-2
v_gene: TRBV11-2
len: 11
CDR3aa: ASIARRGGGYT

j_gene: TRBJ1-5
v_gene: TRBV6-1
len: 12
CDR3aa: ASRSNREGQPQH

j_gene: TRBJ1-1
v_gene: TRBV11-3
len: 13
CDR3aa: ASSLDSGGRTEAF

j_gene: TRBJ2-3
v_gene: TRBV10-2
len: 12
CDR3aa: ASSVVVWTDTQY

j_gene: TRBJ1-1
v_gene: TRBV6-5
len: 12
CDR3aa: ASCYSRGDTEAF

j_gene: TRBJ2-6
v_gene: TRBV4-3
len: 15
CDR3aa: VSSRGQESSGAKVLT

j_gene: TRBJ2-2
v_gene: TRBV11-3
len: 13
CDR3aa: ARNPGTGVTGELF

j_gene: TRBJ2-1
v_gene: TRBV11-1
len: 10
CDR3aa: VSSINYGEQF

j_gene: TRBJ2-5
v_gene: TRBV20-1
len: 12
CDR3aa: STRRGGFQETQY

j_gene: TRBJ1-5
v_gene: TRBV20-1
len: 13
CDR3aa: STGDQGGGGQPQH

j_gene: TRBJ2-3
v_gene: TRBV24-1
len: 14
CDR3aa: ATSDRSSPVTDTEY

j_gene: TRBJ2-5
v_gene: TRBV20-1
len: 8
CDR3aa: SAGRETQY

j_gene: TRBJ2-1
v_gene: TRBV20-1
len: 14
CDR3aa: SARDLAGYRNYEQF

j_gene: TRBJ2-5
v_gene: TRBV12-3/TRBV12-4
len: 12
CDR3aa: ASSFWQGSQTRY

j_gene: TRBJ2-7
v_gene: TRBV20-1
len: 11
CDR3aa: SAIENPGDEQY

j_gene: TRBJ2-1
v_gene: TRBV5-1
len: 12
CDR3aa: ASSQEGGVGEQF

j_gene: TRBJ2-1
v_gene: TRBV4-3
len: 14
CDR3aa: VSSHNGRTIYNEQF

j_gene: TRBJ2-3
v_gene: TRBV5-6
len: 12
CDR3aa: ASGAGQVPDTQY

j_gene: TRBJ2-1
v_gene: TRBV5-7
len: 13
CDR3aa: ASRLRAPGVNEQF

j_gene: TRBJ2-3
v_gene: TRBV5-8
len: 13
CDR3aa: AGRHSGSAFDTQY